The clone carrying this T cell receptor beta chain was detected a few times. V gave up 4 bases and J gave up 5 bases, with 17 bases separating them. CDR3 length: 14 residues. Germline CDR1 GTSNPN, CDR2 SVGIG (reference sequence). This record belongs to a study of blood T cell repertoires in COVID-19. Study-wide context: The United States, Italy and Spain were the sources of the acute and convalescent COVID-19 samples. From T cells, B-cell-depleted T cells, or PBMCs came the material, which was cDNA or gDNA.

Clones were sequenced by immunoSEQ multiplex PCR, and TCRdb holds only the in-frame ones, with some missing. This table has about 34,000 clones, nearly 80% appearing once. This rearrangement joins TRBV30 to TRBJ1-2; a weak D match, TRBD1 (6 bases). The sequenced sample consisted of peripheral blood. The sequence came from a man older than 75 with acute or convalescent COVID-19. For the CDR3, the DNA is TGTGCCTGGACCCGGACAGACTACTTGTATGGCTACACCTTC. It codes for CAWTRTDYLYGYTF.